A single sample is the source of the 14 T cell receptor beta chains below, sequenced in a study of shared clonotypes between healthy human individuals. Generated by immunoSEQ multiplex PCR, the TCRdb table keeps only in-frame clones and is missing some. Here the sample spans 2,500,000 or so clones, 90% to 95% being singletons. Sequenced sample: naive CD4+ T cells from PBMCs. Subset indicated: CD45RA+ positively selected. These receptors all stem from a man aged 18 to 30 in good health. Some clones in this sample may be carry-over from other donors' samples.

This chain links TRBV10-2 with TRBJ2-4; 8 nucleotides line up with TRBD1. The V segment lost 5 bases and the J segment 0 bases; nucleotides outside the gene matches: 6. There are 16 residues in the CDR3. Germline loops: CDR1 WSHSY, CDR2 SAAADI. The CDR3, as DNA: TGCGCCAGCAGTTTACAGGGGGGTCTAGCCAAAAACATTCAGTACTTC. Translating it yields CASSLQGGLAKNIQYF.

The CDR3 is CASSLGSGRAPEQYF. The DNA for the CDR3 is TGTGCCAGCAGCTTGGGTAGCGGGAGGGCCCCCGAGCAGTACTTC. The genes are TRBV5-4 and TRBJ2-7; 11 bases align to TRBD2. This CDR3 has 15 residues. After removal of 0 bases from V and 6 bases from J, the junction contained 5 bases not matched to a gene. Germline V gene sequence: CDR1 SGHNT, CDR2 YYREEE (reference sequence).

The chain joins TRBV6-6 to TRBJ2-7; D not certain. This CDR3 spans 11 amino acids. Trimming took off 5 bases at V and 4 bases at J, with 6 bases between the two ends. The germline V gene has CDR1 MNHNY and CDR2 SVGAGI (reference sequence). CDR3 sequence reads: CASSERYEQYF. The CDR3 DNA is TGTGCCAGCAGTGAAAGGTACGAGCAGTACTTC.

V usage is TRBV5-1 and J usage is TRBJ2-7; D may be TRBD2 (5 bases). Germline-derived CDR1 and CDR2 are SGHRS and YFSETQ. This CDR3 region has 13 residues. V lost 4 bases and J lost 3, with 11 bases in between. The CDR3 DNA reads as TGCGCCAGCAGCACGGGATCGAACTACGAGCAGTACTTC. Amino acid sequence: CASSTGSNYEQYF.

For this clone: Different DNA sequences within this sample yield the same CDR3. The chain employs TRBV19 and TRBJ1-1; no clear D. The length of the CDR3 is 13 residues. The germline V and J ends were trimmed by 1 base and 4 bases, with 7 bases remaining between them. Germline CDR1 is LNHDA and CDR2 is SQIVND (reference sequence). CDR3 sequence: CASSIGDGTEAFF. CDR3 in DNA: TGTGCCAGTAGTATAGGGGATGGCACTGAAGCTTTCTTT.

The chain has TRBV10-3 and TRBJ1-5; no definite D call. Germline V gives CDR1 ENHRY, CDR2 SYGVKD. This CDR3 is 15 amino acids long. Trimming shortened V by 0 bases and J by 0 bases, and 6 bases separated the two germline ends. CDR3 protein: CAISESGISNQPQHF. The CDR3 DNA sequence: TGTGCCATCAGTGAGTCGGGGATTAGCAATCAGCCCCAGCATTTT.

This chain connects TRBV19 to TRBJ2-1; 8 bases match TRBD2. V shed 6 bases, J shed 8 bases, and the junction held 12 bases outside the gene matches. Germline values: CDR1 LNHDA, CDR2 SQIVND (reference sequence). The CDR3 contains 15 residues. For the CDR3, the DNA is TGTGCCAGTAGCACCGGGACTAGTCTTTTCCATGAGCAGTTCTTC. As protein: CASSTGTSLFHEQFF.

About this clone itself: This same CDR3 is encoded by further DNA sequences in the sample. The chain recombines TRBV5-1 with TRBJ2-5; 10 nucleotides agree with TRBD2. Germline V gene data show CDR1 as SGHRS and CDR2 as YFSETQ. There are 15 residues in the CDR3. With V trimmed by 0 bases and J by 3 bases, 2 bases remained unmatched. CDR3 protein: CASSLVLAGEETQYF. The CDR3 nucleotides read TGCGCCAGCAGCTTGGTTCTAGCGGGAGAAGAGACCCAGTACTTC. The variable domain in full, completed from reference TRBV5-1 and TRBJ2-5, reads KAGVTQTPRYLIKTRGQQVTLSCSPISGHRSVSWYQQTPGQGLQFLFEYFSETQRNKGNFPGRFSGRQFSNSRSEMNVSTLELGDSALYLCASSLVLAGEETQYFGPGTRLLVL.

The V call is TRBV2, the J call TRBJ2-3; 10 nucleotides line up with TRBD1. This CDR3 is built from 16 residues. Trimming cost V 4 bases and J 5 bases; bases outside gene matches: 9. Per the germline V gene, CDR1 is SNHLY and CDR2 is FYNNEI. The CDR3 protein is CASSAPLGQGRDTQYF. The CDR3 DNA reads TGTGCCAGCAGTGCCCCCCTGGGACAGGGGAGAGATACGCAGTATTTT.

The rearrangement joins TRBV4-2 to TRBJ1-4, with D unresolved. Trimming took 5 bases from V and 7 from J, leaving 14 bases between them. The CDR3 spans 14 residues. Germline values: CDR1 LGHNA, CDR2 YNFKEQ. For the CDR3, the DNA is TGTGCCAGCAGCAAGACCTTGAAAGGTGAAAAACTGTTTTTT. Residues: CASSKTLKGEKLFF.

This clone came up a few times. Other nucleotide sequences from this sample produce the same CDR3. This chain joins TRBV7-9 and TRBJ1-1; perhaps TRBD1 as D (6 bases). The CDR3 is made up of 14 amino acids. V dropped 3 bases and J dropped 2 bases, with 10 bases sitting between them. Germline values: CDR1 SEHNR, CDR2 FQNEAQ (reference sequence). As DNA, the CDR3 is TGTGCCAGCAGCTTGACAGGCATAAACACTGAAGCTTTCTTT. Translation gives CASSLTGINTEAFF.

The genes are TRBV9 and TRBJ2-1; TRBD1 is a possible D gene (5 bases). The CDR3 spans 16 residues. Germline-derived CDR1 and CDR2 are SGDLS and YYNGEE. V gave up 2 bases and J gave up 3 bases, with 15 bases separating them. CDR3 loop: CASSVGFSQGYNEQFF. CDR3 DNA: TGTGCCAGCAGCGTGGGGTTTTCGCAGGGCTACAATGAGCAGTTCTTC.

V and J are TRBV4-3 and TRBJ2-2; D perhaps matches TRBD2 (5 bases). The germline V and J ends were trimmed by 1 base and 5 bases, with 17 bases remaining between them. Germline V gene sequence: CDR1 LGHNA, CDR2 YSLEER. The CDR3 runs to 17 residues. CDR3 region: CASSQGEGGSRTGELFF. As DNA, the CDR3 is TGCGCCAGCAGCCAAGGTGAAGGAGGAAGTAGAACCGGGGAGCTGTTTTTT.

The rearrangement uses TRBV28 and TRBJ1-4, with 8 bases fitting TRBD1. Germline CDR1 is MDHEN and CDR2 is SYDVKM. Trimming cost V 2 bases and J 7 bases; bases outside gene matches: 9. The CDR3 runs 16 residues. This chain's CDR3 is CASSLTRQGLGEKLFF. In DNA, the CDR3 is TGTGCCAGCAGTTTAACACGACAGGGGCTGGGTGAAAAACTGTTTTTT. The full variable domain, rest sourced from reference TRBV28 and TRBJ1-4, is DVKVTQSSRYLVKRTGEKVFLECVQDMDHENMFWYRQDPGLGLRLIYFSYDVKMKEKGDIPEGYSVSREKKERFSLILESASTNQTSMYLCASSLTRQGLGEKLFFGSGTQLSVL.